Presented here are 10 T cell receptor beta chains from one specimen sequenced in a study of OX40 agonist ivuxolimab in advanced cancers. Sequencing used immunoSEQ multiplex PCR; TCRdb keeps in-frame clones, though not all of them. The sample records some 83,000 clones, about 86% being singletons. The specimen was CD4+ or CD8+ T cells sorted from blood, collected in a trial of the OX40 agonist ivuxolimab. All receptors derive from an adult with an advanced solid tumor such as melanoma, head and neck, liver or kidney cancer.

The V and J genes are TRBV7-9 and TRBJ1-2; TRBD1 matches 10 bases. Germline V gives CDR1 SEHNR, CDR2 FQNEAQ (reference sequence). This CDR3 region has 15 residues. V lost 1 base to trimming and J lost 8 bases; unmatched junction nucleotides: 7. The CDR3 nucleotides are TGTGCCAGCAGCTTAGGACAGGGGGCCCCGGGCGGCTACACCTTC. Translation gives CASSLGQGAPGGYTF.

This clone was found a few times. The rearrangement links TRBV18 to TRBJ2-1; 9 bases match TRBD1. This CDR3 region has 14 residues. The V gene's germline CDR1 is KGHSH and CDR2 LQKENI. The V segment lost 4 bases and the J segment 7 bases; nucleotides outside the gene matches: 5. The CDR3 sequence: CASSLGTGRNEQFF. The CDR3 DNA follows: TGTGCCAGCTCACTCGGGACAGGGAGGAATGAGCAGTTCTTC.

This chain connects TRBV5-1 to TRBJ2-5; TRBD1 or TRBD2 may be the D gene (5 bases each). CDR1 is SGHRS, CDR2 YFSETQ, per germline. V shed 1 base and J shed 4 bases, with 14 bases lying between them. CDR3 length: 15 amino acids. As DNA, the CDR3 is TGCGCCAGCAGCTTGATGGGGGAGCGGTTAGAGACCCAGTACTTC. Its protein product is CASSLMGERLETQYF. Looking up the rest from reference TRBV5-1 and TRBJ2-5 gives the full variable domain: KAGVTQTPRYLIKTRGQQVTLSCSPISGHRSVSWYQQTPGQGLQFLFEYFSETQRNKGNFPGRFSGRQFSNSRSEMNVSTLELGDSALYLCASSLMGERLETQYFGPGTRLLVL.

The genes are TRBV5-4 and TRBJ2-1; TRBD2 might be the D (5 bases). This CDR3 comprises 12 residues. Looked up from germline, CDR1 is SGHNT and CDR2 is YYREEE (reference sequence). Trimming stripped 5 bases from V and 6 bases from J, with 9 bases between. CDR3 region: CASRKDFNEQFF. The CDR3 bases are TGTGCCAGCAGAAAGGACTTCAATGAGCAGTTCTTC.

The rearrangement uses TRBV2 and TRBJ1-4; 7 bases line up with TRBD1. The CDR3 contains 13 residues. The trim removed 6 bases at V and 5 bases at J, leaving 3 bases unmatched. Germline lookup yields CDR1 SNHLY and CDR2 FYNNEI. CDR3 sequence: CASSDRANEKLFF. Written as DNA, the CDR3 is TGTGCCAGCAGCGACAGGGCGAATGAAAAACTGTTTTTT.

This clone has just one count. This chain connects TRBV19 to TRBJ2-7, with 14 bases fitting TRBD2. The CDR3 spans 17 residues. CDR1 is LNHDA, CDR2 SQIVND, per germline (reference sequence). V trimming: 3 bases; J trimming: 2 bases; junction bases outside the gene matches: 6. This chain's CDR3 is CASSIRTSGGRPYEQYF. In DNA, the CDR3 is TGTGCCAGTAGTATTCGGACTAGCGGGGGGCGTCCCTACGAGCAGTACTTC.

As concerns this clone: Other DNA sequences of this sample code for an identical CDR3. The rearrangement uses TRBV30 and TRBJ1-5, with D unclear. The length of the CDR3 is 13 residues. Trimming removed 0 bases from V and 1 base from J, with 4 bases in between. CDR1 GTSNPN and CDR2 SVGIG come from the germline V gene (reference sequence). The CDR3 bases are TGTGCCTGGAGTGTCGACAGCAATCAGCCCCAGCATTTT. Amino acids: CAWSVDSNQPQHF. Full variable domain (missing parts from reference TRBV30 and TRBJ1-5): SQTIHQWPATLVQPVGSPLSLECTVEGTSNPNLYWYRQAAGRGLQLLFYSVGIGQISSEVPQNLSASRPQDRQFILSSKKLLLSDSGFYLCAWSVDSNQPQHFGDGTRLSIL.

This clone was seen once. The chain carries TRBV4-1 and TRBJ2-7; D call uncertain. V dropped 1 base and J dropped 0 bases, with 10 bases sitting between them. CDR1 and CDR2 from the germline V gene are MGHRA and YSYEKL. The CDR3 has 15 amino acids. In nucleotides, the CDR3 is TGCGCCAGCAGCCAAGGCCACGGAGCCTCCTACGAGCAGTACTTC. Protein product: CASSQGHGASYEQYF.

The CDR3 nucleotides read TGTGCCACTCACCGGGGAGGTGCGGGAGCGAGGCCCCAGTACTTC. Translation gives CATHRGGAGARPQYF. The chain carries TRBV6-6 and TRBJ2-5, with 7 nucleotides matching TRBD2. The CDR3 extends over 15 amino acids. Germline V lookup: CDR1 MNHNY, CDR2 SVGAGI (reference sequence). The V and J ends lost 10 bases and 9 bases, in that order; junction bases with no gene match: 20.

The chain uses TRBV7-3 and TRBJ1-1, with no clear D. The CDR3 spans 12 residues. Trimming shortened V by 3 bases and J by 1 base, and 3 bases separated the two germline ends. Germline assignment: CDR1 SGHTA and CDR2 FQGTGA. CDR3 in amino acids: CASSLKNTEAFF. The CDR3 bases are TGTGCCAGCAGCTTGAAGAACACTGAAGCTTTCTTT. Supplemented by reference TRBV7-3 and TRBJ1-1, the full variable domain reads GAGVSQTPSNKVTEKGKYVELRCDPISGHTALYWYRQSLGQGPEFLIYFQGTGAADDSGLPNDRFFAVRPEGSVSTLKIQRTERGDSAVYLCASSLKNTEAFFGQGTRLTVV.